The T cell receptor beta chain described here comes from a study of CD8 T cells in ankylosing spondylitis. Germline-derived CDR1 and CDR2 are SEHNR and FQNEAQ (reference sequence). This CDR3 contains 11 residues. This clonotype was observed at least ten times. Its antigen is unknown. The junction departs from the called germline gene at one end, perhaps through a read error. Libraries for TCR beta were made by quantitative 5'-RACE with molecular barcodes. TCRdb reprocessed the 5' RACE reads via MiXCR and lists one record per CDR3 protein. The data show tens of thousands of distinct CDR3 sequences, approximately 6% seen once. Study-wide findings and caveats: Researchers reportedly found disease-linked clones significantly enriched in matched ankylosing spondylitis synovial fluid. Seemingly distinctive of ankylosing spondylitis blood was a TCR beta motif formed by eight highly homologous variants.

This chain connects TRBV7-9 to TRBJ2-7; weak D call: TRBD2 (5 bases). The TCR sequence derives from a male donor with ankylosing spondylitis. The material sequenced was synovial fluid, either unsorted or a sorted T cell fraction (not recorded which). The CDR3 loop is CASSLEGWQYF. The CDR3 region has the DNA TGTGCCAGCAGTTTAGAGGGATGGCAGTACTTC.